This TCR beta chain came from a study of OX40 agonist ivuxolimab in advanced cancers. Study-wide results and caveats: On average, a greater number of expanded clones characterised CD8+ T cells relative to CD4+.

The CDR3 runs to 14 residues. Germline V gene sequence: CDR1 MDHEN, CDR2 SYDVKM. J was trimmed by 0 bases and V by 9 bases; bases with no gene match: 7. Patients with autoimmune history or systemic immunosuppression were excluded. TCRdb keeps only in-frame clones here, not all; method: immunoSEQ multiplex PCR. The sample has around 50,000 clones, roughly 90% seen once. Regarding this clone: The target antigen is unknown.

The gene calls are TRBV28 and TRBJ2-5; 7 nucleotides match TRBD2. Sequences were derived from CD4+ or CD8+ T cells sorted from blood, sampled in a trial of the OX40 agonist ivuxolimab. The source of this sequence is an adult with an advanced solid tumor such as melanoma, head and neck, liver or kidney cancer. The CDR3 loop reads CASSGGPYQETQYF. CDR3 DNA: TGTGCCAGTTCGGGAGGCCCTTACCAAGAGACCCAGTACTTC.